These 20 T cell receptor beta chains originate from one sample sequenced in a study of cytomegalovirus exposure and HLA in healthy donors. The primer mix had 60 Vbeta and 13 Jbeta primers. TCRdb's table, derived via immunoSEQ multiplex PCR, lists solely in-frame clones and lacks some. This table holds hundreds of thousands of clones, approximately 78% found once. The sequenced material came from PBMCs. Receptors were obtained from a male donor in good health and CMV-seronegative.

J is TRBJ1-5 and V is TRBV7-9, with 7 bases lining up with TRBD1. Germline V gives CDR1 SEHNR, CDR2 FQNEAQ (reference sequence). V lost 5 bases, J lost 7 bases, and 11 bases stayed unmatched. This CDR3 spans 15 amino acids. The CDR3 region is CASSQSTGVGQPQHF. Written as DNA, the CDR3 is TGTGCCAGCAGCCAAAGTACAGGGGTGGGGCAGCCCCAGCATTTT.

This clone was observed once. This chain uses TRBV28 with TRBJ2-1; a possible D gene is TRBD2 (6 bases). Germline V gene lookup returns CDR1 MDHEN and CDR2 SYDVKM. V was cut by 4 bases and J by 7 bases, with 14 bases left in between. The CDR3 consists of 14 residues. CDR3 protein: CASSSGHRGNEQFF. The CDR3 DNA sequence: TGTGCCAGCAGTTCGGGGCATCGGGGGAATGAGCAGTTCTTC.

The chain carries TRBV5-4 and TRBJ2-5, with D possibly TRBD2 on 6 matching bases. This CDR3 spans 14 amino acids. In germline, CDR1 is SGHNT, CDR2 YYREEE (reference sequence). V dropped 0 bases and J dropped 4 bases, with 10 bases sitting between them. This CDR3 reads CASSLALARETQYF. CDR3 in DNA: TGTGCCAGCAGCTTGGCGCTAGCGCGAGAGACCCAGTACTTC.

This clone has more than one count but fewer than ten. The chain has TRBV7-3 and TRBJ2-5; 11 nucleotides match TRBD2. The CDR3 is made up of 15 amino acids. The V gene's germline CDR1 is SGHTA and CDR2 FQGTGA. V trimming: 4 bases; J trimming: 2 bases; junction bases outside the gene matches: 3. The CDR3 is CASSSTSGKQETQYF. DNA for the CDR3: TGTGCCAGCAGCTCGACTAGCGGGAAACAAGAGACCCAGTACTTC. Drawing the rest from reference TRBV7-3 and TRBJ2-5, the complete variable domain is GAGVSQTPSNKVTEKGKYVELRCDPISGHTALYWYRQSLGQGPEFLIYFQGTGAADDSGLPNDRFFAVRPEGSVSTLKIQRTERGDSAVYLCASSSTSGKQETQYFGPGTRLLVL.

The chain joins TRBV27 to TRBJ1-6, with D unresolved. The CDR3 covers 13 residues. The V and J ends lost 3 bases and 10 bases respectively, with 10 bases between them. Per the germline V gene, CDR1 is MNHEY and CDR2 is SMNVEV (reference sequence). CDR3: CASSFREESPLHF. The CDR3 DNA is TGTGCCAGCAGTTTCCGGGAAGAATCACCCCTCCACTTT.

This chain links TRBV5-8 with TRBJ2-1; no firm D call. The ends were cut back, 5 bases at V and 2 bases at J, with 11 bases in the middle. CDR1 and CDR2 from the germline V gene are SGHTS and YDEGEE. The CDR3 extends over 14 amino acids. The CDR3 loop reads CASSRQVPYNEQFF. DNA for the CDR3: TGTGCCAGCAGTCGGCAGGTACCCTACAATGAGCAGTTCTTC. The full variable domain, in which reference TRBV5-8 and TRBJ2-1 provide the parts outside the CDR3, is EAGVTQSPTHLIKTRGQQATLRCSPISGHTSVYWYQQALGLGLQFLLWYDEGEERNRGNFPPRFSGRQFPNYSSELNVNALELEDSALYLCASSRQVPYNEQFFGPGTRLTVL.

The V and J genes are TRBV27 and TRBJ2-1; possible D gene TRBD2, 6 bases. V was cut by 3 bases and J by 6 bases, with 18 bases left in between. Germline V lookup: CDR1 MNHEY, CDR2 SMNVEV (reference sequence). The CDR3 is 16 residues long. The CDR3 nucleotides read TGTGCCAGCAGTTTTCTCCCCCGGGGGAGCGTCAATGAGCAGTTCTTC. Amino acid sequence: CASSFLPRGSVNEQFF.

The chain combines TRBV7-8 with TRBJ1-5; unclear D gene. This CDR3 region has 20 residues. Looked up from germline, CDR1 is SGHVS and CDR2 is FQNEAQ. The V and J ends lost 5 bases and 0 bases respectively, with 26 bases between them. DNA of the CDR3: TGTGCCAGCAGCCAAAGACACGTACCTTATCCTACCGATAGCAATCAGCCCCAGCATTTT. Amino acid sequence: CASSQRHVPYPTDSNQPQHF.

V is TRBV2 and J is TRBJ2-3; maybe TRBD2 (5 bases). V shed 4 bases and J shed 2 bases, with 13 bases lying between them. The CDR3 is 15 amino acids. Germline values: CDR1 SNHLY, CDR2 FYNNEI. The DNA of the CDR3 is TGTGCCAGCAGTGCCTCCGGGGTAGCCACAGATACGCAGTATTTT. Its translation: CASSASGVATDTQYF.

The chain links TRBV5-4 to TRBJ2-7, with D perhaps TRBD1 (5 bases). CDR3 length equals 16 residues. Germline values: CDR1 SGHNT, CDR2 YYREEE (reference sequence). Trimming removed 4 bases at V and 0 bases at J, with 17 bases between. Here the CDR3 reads CASSNPQGSTSYEQYF. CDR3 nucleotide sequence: TGTGCCAGCAGCAACCCTCAGGGTTCGACCTCCTACGAGCAGTACTTC.

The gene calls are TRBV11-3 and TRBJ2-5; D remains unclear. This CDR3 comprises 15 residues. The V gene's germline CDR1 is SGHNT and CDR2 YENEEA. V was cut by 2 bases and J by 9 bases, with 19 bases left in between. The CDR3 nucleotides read TGTGCCAGCAGCTTAAGTACCCACGGGTGGCAACCCCAGTACTTC. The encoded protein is CASSLSTHGWQPQYF.

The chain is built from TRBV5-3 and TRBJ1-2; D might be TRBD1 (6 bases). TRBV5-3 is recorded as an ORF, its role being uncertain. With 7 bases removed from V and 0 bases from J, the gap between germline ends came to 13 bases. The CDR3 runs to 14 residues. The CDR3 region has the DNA TGTGCCAGAGGGTGGACAGAGCCTAACTATGGCTACACCTTC. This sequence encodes CARGWTEPNYGYTF.

The CDR3 DNA sequence: TGCAGCGTTAGCACCTCTTTGACAGGGGCCGGCGTTCAGCCCCAGCATTTT. This encodes CSVSTSLTGAGVQPQHF. The rearrangement joins TRBV29-1 to TRBJ1-5; the match to TRBD1 covers 8 bases. V was clipped by 5 bases and J by 6 bases; unmatched bases: 18. Germline loops: CDR1 SQVTM, CDR2 ANQGSEA. The CDR3 contains 17 residues.

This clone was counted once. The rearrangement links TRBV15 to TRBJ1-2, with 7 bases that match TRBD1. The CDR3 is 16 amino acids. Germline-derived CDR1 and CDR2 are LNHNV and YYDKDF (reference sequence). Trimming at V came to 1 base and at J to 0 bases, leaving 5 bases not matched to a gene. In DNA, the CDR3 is TGTGCCACCAGCAGAGTCGGGACAGCAACTAACTATGGCTACACCTTC. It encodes CATSRVGTATNYGYTF.

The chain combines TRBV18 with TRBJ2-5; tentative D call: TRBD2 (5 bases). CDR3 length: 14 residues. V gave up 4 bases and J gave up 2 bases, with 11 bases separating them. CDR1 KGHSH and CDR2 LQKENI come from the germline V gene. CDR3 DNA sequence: TGTGCCAGCTCACATGAAACTAGACAAGAGACCCAGTACTTC. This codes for CASSHETRQETQYF.

The CDR3, as DNA: TGTGCCAGCAGCATCGGGGCAGATACGCAGTATTTT. Its translation: CASSIGADTQYF. The genes are TRBV11-2 and TRBJ2-3, with a tentative D call TRBD2 (5 bases). Trimming removed 5 bases at V and 4 bases at J, with 7 bases between. Germline V lookup: CDR1 SGHAT, CDR2 FQNNGV. The CDR3 is made up of 12 amino acids.

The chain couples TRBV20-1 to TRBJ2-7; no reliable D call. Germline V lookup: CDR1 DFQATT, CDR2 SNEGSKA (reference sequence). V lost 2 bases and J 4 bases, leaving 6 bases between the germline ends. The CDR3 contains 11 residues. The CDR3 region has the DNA TGCAGTGCTAGATCCGGGTACGAGCAGTACTTC. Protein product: CSARSGYEQYF.

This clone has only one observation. The CDR3 coding sequence is TGTGCCAGCAGGCCCAGCGGACAGGGGCCTCGAGCTTTCTTT. Its protein is CASRPSGQGPRAFF. The chain couples TRBV11-2 to TRBJ1-1, with TRBD1 identical over 9 bases. Germline CDR1 SGHAT, CDR2 FQNNGV. The CDR3 runs to 14 residues. Trimming took 6 bases from V and 10 from J; bases not matched to a gene: 12.

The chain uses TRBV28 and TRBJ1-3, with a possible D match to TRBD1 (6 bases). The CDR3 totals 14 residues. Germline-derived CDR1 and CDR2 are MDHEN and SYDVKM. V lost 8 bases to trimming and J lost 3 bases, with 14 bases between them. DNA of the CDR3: TGTGCCAGCGCCCGCGAGGGGGTTGGAAACACCATATATTTT. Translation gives CASAREGVGNTIYF.

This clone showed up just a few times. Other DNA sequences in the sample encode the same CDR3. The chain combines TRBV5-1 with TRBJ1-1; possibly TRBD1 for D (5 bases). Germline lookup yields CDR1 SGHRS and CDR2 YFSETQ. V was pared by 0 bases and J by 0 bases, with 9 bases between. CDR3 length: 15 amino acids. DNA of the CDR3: TGCGCCAGCAGCTTGGGGCAGGGCATGAACACTGAAGCTTTCTTT. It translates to CASSLGQGMNTEAFF. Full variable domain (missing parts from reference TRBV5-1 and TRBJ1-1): KAGVTQTPRYLIKTRGQQVTLSCSPISGHRSVSWYQQTPGQGLQFLFEYFSETQRNKGNFPGRFSGRQFSNSRSEMNVSTLELGDSALYLCASSLGQGMNTEAFFGQGTRLTVV.